The 26 T cell receptor beta chains listed next were all sequenced from one sample in a study of a mutant IDH1 vaccine in newly diagnosed glioma. Sequenced by immunoSEQ multiplex PCR; TCRdb stores in-frame clones only, minus some. The repertoire holds tens of thousands of clones, with approximately 85% as singletons. No antigens are known for them. Sample time point: week 23, last vaccination. Vaccine doses each comprised 300 ug of mutant IDH1 20-mer peptide, with topical imiquimod. The source was PBMCs, collected from a glioma patient whose treatment included an IDH1 peptide vaccine. Source of these receptors: a woman between 45 and 60 years old with glioma.

V and J are TRBV9 and TRBJ2-3, with no clear D. CDR1 SGDLS and CDR2 YYNGEE come from the germline V gene. V shed 0 bases and J shed 4 bases, with 12 bases lying between them. This CDR3 contains 15 residues. CDR3 bases: TGTGCCAGCAGCGTAGGTTTGGGGTTGGCAGATACGCAGTATTTT. This codes for CASSVGLGLADTQYF.

This rearrangement joins TRBV9 to TRBJ1-4; D gene uncertain. V lost 0 bases, J lost 5 bases, and 11 bases lay in between. CDR3 length equals 15 residues. From germline, CDR1 is SGDLS and CDR2 YYNGEE. The CDR3 DNA reads TGTGCCAGCAGCGTAGCGAACAGCTTAAATGAAAAACTGTTTTTT. Protein sequence: CASSVANSLNEKLFF.

This clone was recorded once. The gene calls are TRBV6-5 and TRBJ2-1; TRBD2 agrees at 12 bases. From germline, CDR1 is MNHEY and CDR2 SVGAGI. The CDR3 runs to 14 residues. V lost 6 bases, J lost 6 bases, and 3 bases stayed unmatched. As DNA, the CDR3 is TGTGCCAGCAGCCGGACTAGCGGGACCAATGAGCAGTTCTTC. Protein: CASSRTSGTNEQFF.

This sequence joins TRBV5-6 and TRBJ1-2; 8 bases match TRBD1. The CDR3 covers 13 residues. The V segment lost 4 bases and the J segment 4 bases; nucleotides outside the gene matches: 3. Germline V CDR1 and CDR2: SGHDT, YYEEEE. The CDR3 region is CASSPGQGYGYTF. The CDR3 nucleotides read TGTGCCAGCAGCCCCGGACAGGGCTATGGCTACACCTTC.

This chain connects TRBV5-1 to TRBJ2-2, with D hard to call. V was shortened by 0 bases and J by 7 bases, with 10 bases between the two germline ends. The CDR3 consists of 14 residues. Germline CDR1 and CDR2: SGHRS and YFSETQ. The CDR3 region is CASSLARSIGELFF. The CDR3 coding sequence is TGCGCCAGCAGCTTGGCCCGTAGCATCGGGGAGCTGTTTTTT.

This chain connects TRBV30 to TRBJ2-5; TRBD2 might be the D (7 bases). This CDR3 has 15 amino acids. With 0 bases removed from V and 5 bases from J, the gap between germline ends came to 16 bases. From germline, CDR1 is GTSNPN and CDR2 SVGIG (reference sequence). Here the CDR3 reads CAWSVGGGAWETQYF. The CDR3 DNA reads TGTGCCTGGAGTGTGGGGGGGGGCGCTTGGGAGACCCAGTACTTC.

The chain combines TRBV28 with TRBJ2-1; either TRBD1 or TRBD2 may fit D (6 bases each). Germline V lookup: CDR1 MDHEN, CDR2 SYDVKM. The CDR3 extends over 13 amino acids. Trimming took 7 bases from V and 15 from J, leaving 22 bases between them. The DNA for the CDR3 is TGTGCCAGCACCGGACAGTTGGAGGGGCGTCGGTTCTTC. Translating it yields CASTGQLEGRRFF.

This clone is a singleton in its sample. V and J are TRBV20-1 and TRBJ1-4; 7 bases are a match to TRBD1. The V and J ends lost 3 bases and 8 bases, in that order; junction bases with no gene match: 0. The CDR3 consists of 11 residues. The V gene's germline CDR1 is DFQATT and CDR2 SNEGSKA (reference sequence). The chain's CDR3 is CSARDREKLFF. In nucleotides, the CDR3 is TGCAGTGCTAGGGACAGGGAAAAACTGTTTTTT.

This rearrangement joins TRBV28 to TRBJ1-2; 7 bases line up with TRBD1. CDR3 length: 15 residues. The J segment lost 0 bases and the V segment lost 6 bases, leaving 7 bases of the junction unmatched. In germline, CDR1 is MDHEN, CDR2 SYDVKM. The chain's CDR3 is CASSPGTAANYGYTF. DNA of the CDR3: TGTGCCAGCAGCCCCGGGACAGCTGCTAACTATGGCTACACCTTC.

V is TRBV19 and J is TRBJ1-2; D gene uncertain. The CDR3 sequence is 13 residues long. With 6 bases removed from V and 6 bases from J, the gap between germline ends came to 14 bases. CDR1 is LNHDA, CDR2 SQIVND, per germline (reference sequence). CDR3 nucleotides: TGTGCCAGTAGGGCGGCAGACTTAGATGGCTACACCTTC. As protein: CASRAADLDGYTF.

CDR3 residues: CASSPLSGGPYNEQFF. The CDR3 DNA reads as TGTGCCAGCAGTCCCCTTTCCGGGGGGCCCTACAATGAGCAGTTCTTC. The V and J genes are TRBV2 and TRBJ2-1; D perhaps matches TRBD2 (7 bases). The CDR3 spans 16 residues. V was pared by 5 bases and J by 2 bases, with 16 bases between. The germline CDR1 and CDR2 sequences are SNHLY and FYNNEI.

In its sample, this clone was seen once. The CDR3 sequence is CASSCCSTGGYLGYTF. In nucleotides, the CDR3 is TGTGCCAGCAGTTGCTGCTCGACAGGGGGTTATTTAGGCTACACCTTC. V usage is TRBV6-5 and J usage is TRBJ1-2, with 9 bases lining up with TRBD1. V was clipped by 4 bases and J by 8 bases; unmatched bases: 14. This CDR3 is 16 amino acids long. In germline, CDR1 is MNHEY, CDR2 SVGAGI.

V and J are TRBV28 and TRBJ2-7; TRBD2 agrees at 11 bases. Germline CDR1 is MDHEN and CDR2 is SYDVKM. V trimming: 9 bases; J trimming: 4 bases; junction bases outside the gene matches: 8. The CDR3 is 14 residues long. For the CDR3, the DNA is TGTGCCAGTAGACTAGCGGGATGGTATTACGAGCAGTACTTC. It yields the protein CASRLAGWYYEQYF.

CDR3 region: CASSLYGTNTEAFF. DNA of the CDR3: TGTGCCAGCAGTTTGTATGGAACGAACACTGAAGCTTTCTTT. This rearrangement joins TRBV28 to TRBJ1-1; D is ambiguous. Germline V CDR1 and CDR2: MDHEN, SYDVKM. Between the trimmed V and J ends, which lost 3 bases and 1 base, there was a span of 9 bases. This CDR3 contains 14 residues.

This CDR3 reads CASSLTGGLSYEQYF. The CDR3 bases are TGCGCCAGCAGCTTGACAGGGGGCCTCTCCTACGAGCAGTACTTC. J is TRBJ2-7 and V is TRBV5-1; TRBD1 matches at 9 bases. This CDR3 is 15 amino acids long. Germline CDR1 SGHRS, CDR2 YFSETQ. V was clipped by 1 base and J by 0 bases; unmatched bases: 2.

The chain uses TRBV7-6 and TRBJ2-7; D not resolved. The length of the CDR3 is 13 residues. Trimming left V 4 bases short and J 4 bases short, with 11 bases between. CDR1 is SGHVS, CDR2 FNYEAQ, per germline. The CDR3 loop reads CASSSNSRYEQYF. For the CDR3, the DNA is TGTGCCAGCAGCTCCAATAGTAGGTACGAGCAGTACTTC.

The rearrangement links TRBV21-1 to TRBJ1-5. TRBV21-1 is an annotated pseudogene. The CDR3 length is 15 residues. CDR3 loop: CASSNAPLANQPQHF. The CDR3 DNA reads TGTGCCAGCAGCAACGCCCCCCTAGCTAATCAGCCCCAGCATTTT.

This clone was seen a single time. This rearrangement joins TRBV2 to TRBJ2-1, with TRBD2 matching 7 bases. The V gene's germline CDR1 is SNHLY and CDR2 FYNNEI. The V segment lost 1 base and the J segment 0 bases; nucleotides outside the gene matches: 6. The CDR3 consists of 17 residues. The DNA for the CDR3 is TGTGCCAGCAGTGAAGGCCTAGCGGTGAGCTCCTACAATGAGCAGTTCTTC. It is translated as CASSEGLAVSSYNEQFF.

Note on this clone: The sample holds other DNA sequences that translate to the same CDR3. The V gene is TRBV5-1, the J gene TRBJ1-2, with 7 bases matching TRBD1. CDR1 and CDR2 from the germline V gene are SGHRS and YFSETQ. V lost 1 base, J lost 3 bases, and 0 bases stayed unmatched. This CDR3 contains 13 residues. CDR3 DNA: TGCGCCAGCAGCTTGCAGGGGGACTATGGCTACACCTTC. Encoded protein: CASSLQGDYGYTF. Full variable domain (remainder filled in from reference TRBV5-1 and TRBJ1-2): KAGVTQTPRYLIKTRGQQVTLSCSPISGHRSVSWYQQTPGQGLQFLFEYFSETQRNKGNFPGRFSGRQFSNSRSEMNVSTLELGDSALYLCASSLQGDYGYTFGSGTRLTVV.

V is TRBV11-2 and J is TRBJ2-5, with D perhaps given as TRBD1 or TRBD2 (5 bases each). The length of the CDR3 is 18 residues. V was trimmed by 2 bases and J by 0 bases, leaving 19 bases between them. The V gene's germline CDR1 is SGHAT and CDR2 FQNNGV. The CDR3: CASSLWSTGTSYQETQYF. For the CDR3, the DNA is TGTGCCAGCAGCTTATGGTCAACCGGGACCTCGTACCAAGAGACCCAGTACTTC.

This sequence joins TRBV30 and TRBJ2-7; D gene ambiguous. Trimming removed 1 base from V and 2 bases from J, with 9 bases in between. Germline CDR1 is GTSNPN and CDR2 is SVGIG (reference sequence). This CDR3 contains 13 residues. The CDR3 DNA reads TGTGCCTGGAGTGAGGTCACGGCCTACGAGCAGTACTTC. Translated, it gives CAWSEVTAYEQYF. Based on the CDR3 plus reference TRBV30 and TRBJ2-7, the full variable domain is SQTIHQWPATLVQPVGSPLSLECTVEGTSNPNLYWYRQAAGRGLQLLFYSVGIGQISSEVPQNLSASRPQDRQFILSSKKLLLSDSGFYLCAWSEVTAYEQYFGPGTRLTVT.

This chain joins TRBV30 and TRBJ2-2; 7 bases line up with TRBD1. Germline values: CDR1 GTSNPN, CDR2 SVGIG (reference sequence). The CDR3 extends over 16 amino acids. V was pared by 1 base and J by 9 bases, with 14 bases of the junction left unmatched. The CDR3 spells CAWSEGGTGDGWELFF. CDR3 nucleotides: TGTGCCTGGAGTGAGGGTGGTACAGGGGATGGATGGGAGCTGTTTTTT.

V is TRBV5-1 and J is TRBJ2-1; D might be TRBD1 or TRBD2, each matching 7 bases. Trimming shortened V by 4 bases and J by 3 bases, and 17 bases separated the two germline ends. The CDR3 runs 16 residues. CDR1 SGHRS and CDR2 YFSETQ come from the germline V gene. The CDR3 nucleotides are TGCGCCAGCAGCCGGAGGGGAGGGGGCGACTACAATGAGCAGTTCTTC. Its translation is CASSRRGGGDYNEQFF.

The chain is built from TRBV7-3 and TRBJ2-1, with unresolved D. Germline V lookup: CDR1 SGHTA, CDR2 FQGTGA. Trimming shortened V by 2 bases and J by 10 bases, and 12 bases separated the two germline ends. The CDR3 is 13 amino acids. Here the CDR3 DNA reads TGTGCCAGCAGCTTAGGCGCGACAAGCGAGCAGTTCTTC. It is translated as CASSLGATSEQFF.

The chain combines TRBV6-6 with TRBJ1-4; perhaps TRBD1 as D (5 bases). The CDR3 spans 13 residues. Germline CDR1 is MNHNY and CDR2 is SVGAGI (reference sequence). The V gene lost 0 bases and the J gene lost 13 bases, with 12 bases spanning the gap. The CDR3 sequence: CASSYSGSGTLFF. The CDR3 nucleotides are TGTGCCAGCAGTTACTCGGGCTCAGGGACACTGTTTTTT.

V usage is TRBV5-1 and J usage is TRBJ1-4, with 9 bases lining up with TRBD1. Germline V gene sequence: CDR1 SGHRS, CDR2 YFSETQ. V was pared by 4 bases and J by 5 bases, with 9 bases of the junction left unmatched. The CDR3 runs to 16 residues. This CDR3 reads CASSLLGTGSNEKLFF. The CDR3, as DNA: TGCGCCAGCAGCCTACTCGGGACAGGGAGCAATGAAAAACTGTTTTTT.